This TCR beta chain was documented in a study of blood T cells in healthy people across ages. As for the study in general: Template switching retrieved approximately one barcoded beta molecule for each two T cells.

J gave up 6 bases and V 4 bases, and 12 bases lay outside the gene matches. Looked up from germline, CDR1 is SGHRS and CDR2 is YFSETQ. This CDR3 has 16 residues. A J-beta primer mix and a sample-barcoded 5' primer were used in a second PCR of about 7 to 12 cycles. Every single cDNA molecule received a tag from a template-switch adaptor with 12 random nucleotides. Any given sample supplied a minimum of 2.5 million CDR3-containing paired-end reads. MiXCR, applied by TCRdb to the 5' RACE reads, yields one record per CDR3 protein. The sample includes about 900,000 distinct CDR3 sequences, around 68% seen only once; the top ten take roughly a quarter.

The rearrangement links TRBV5-1 to TRBJ2-1; TRBD2 aligns across 8 bases. The clonotype comes from a young man in good health. Source material: blood. The CDR3 sequence: CASSPPGTRGSNEQFF. Here the CDR3 DNA reads TGCGCCAGCAGCCCCCCCGGGACTAGAGGTTCCAATGAGCAGTTCTTC. The full variable domain, its missing parts supplied by reference TRBV5-1 and TRBJ2-1, is KAGVTQTPRYLIKTRGQQVTLSCSPISGHRSVSWYQQTPGQGLQFLFEYFSETQRNKGNFPGRFSGRQFSNSRSEMNVSTLELGDSALYLCASSPPGTRGSNEQFFGPGTRLTVL.